These 21 T cell receptor beta chains came from one sample sequenced in a study of T cell responses to AZD1222 COVID-19 vaccine (dated by TCRdb to the early 2020s). In the paper's terms, the time point label means: baseline before first vaccination. Library preparation was by the immunoSEQ multiplex PCR assay. TCRdb obtained this table from immuneACCESS and retained in-frame rearrangements with V and J assigned. These tables miss some clones; where compared with another copy, unresolved V genes account for less than half of the shortfall, and the remainder is unexplained. The sample table records fewer than 110,000 clones; over 80% of these occur just once. Approximately 22% of the sample rests with the top ten. The sequencing used peripheral blood, collected on day 0 of AZD1222 vaccination. Source of these receptors: an adult in good health.

V usage is TRBV7-2 and J usage is TRBJ1-6; 8 bases match TRBD1. The CDR3 runs 13 residues. Trimming at V came to 8 bases and at J to 7 bases, leaving 4 bases not matched to a gene. Germline CDR1 and CDR2: SGHTA and FQGNSA. CDR3 sequence reads: CASGTGVNSPLHF. CDR3 nucleotides: TGTGCCAGCGGGACAGGCGTAAATTCACCCCTCCACTTT.

The chain carries TRBV29-1 and TRBJ1-4; the D gene is possibly TRBD1 (5 bases). The CDR3 is 12 amino acids. The germline V gene encodes CDR1 SQVTM and CDR2 ANQGSEA. Trimming cost V 3 bases and J 7 bases, with 9 bases left between them. The CDR3: CSVDQGGEKLFF. CDR3 nucleotides: TGCAGCGTTGACCAGGGTGGTGAAAAACTGTTTTTT.

The gene calls are TRBV12-3 or TRBV12-4 and TRBJ1-1, with D hard to call. This CDR3 is 13 amino acids long. The V end was cut by 11 bases, the J end by 3 bases, with 16 bases between. The CDR3 nucleotides read TGTGCCTGCCGAACAGCGATCCACACTGAAGCTTTCTTT. Translation gives CACRTAIHTEAFF.

The V call is TRBV5-1, the J call TRBJ2-7; TRBD1 matches 8 bases. Unmatched junction bases numbered 3, after V lost 0 bases and J lost 1 base. CDR1 SGHRS and CDR2 YFSETQ come from the germline V gene. This CDR3 is built from 15 residues. CDR3 sequence: CASSLVGTGSYEQYF. For the CDR3, the DNA is TGCGCCAGCAGCTTGGTAGGGACAGGTTCCTACGAGCAGTACTTC. The whole variable domain, filled in from reference TRBV5-1 and TRBJ2-7, reads KAGVTQTPRYLIKTRGQQVTLSCSPISGHRSVSWYQQTPGQGLQFLFEYFSETQRNKGNFPGRFSGRQFSNSRSEMNVSTLELGDSALYLCASSLVGTGSYEQYFGPGTRLTVT.

With respect to this clone: Since the CDR3 does not end with the conserved phenylalanine or tryptophan, this likely comes from a read error. No DNA is shown, since the ends of the CDR3 on it are uncertain; the CDR3 is the one TCRdb lists. This chain connects TRBV21-1 to TRBJ2-7; the D call TRBD1 from the table was never checked on the DNA. TRBV21-1 is given as a pseudogene. With termini counted, the CDR3 has 11 amino acids. CDR3 sequence reads: CAREPSREGGL.

This chain connects TRBV2 to TRBJ2-2, with 7 bases that match TRBD2. This CDR3 spans 15 amino acids. The trim removed 4 bases at V and 6 bases at J, leaving 8 bases unmatched. The V gene's germline CDR1 is SNHLY and CDR2 FYNNEI. CDR3 protein: CASSGGLGIAGELFF. DNA of the CDR3: TGTGCCAGCAGTGGAGGACTAGGTATTGCCGGGGAGCTGTTTTTT.

This clone was detected a few times. V is TRBV28 and J is TRBJ1-2; TRBD1 is a possible D gene (6 bases). Trimming left V 7 bases short and J 4 bases short, with 16 bases between. The CDR3 runs to 14 residues. The germline V gene encodes CDR1 MDHEN and CDR2 SYDVKM. The DNA of the CDR3 is TGTGCCAGCAATCAGGGACAAACGTCCTATGGCTACACCTTC. Its translation is CASNQGQTSYGYTF.

The chain carries TRBV15 and TRBJ1-3; D is ambiguous. The CDR3 contains 13 residues. Germline CDR1 is LNHNV and CDR2 is YYDKDF (reference sequence). Trimming removed 7 bases at V and 0 bases at J, with 7 bases between. This CDR3 is CATKDYSGNTIYF. CDR3 DNA sequence: TGTGCCACCAAGGACTACTCTGGAAACACCATATATTTT.

The gene calls are TRBV28 and TRBJ1-5, with 7 bases fitting TRBD1. The CDR3 loop spans 15 amino acids. The trim removed 2 bases at V and 4 bases at J, leaving 5 bases unmatched. CDR1 is MDHEN and CDR2 is SYDVKM in the germline V gene. CDR3: CASSLAVTGNQPQHF. The CDR3 bases are TGTGCCAGCAGTTTAGCGGTGACAGGGAATCAGCCCCAGCATTTT.

The chain employs TRBV28 and TRBJ1-6; TRBD1 matches 7 bases. CDR1 is MDHEN and CDR2 is SYDVKM in the germline V gene. The length of the CDR3 is 12 residues. In DNA form, the CDR3 reads TGTGCGTCAGAACAGGGGAATTCACCCCTCCACTTT. Translated, it gives CASEQGNSPLHF.

This chain links TRBV29-1 with TRBJ1-2, with no clear D. Germline CDR1 reads SQVTM; CDR2 reads ANQGSEA. V was cut by 2 bases and J by 2 bases, with 12 bases left in between. The CDR3 has 14 residues. The CDR3 DNA reads as TGCAGCGTTGAATCTTATGGTGGAAACTATGGCTACACCTTC. Amino acid sequence: CSVESYGGNYGYTF.

This clone was seen just once. The chain joins TRBV6-5 to TRBJ1-3, with no clear D. V lost 0 bases to trimming and J lost 0 bases, with 9 bases between them. CDR1 and CDR2 (germline): MNHEY, SVGAGI. The CDR3 sequence is 16 residues long. The chain's CDR3 is CASSYSLGSSGNTIYF. The CDR3 nucleotides read TGTGCCAGCAGTTACTCGCTGGGCAGCTCTGGAAACACCATATATTTT.

This clone appeared once. V and J are TRBV7-2 and TRBJ2-3, with 8 bases matching TRBD2. Trimming cost V 1 base and J 2 bases; bases outside gene matches: 14. Germline V CDR1 and CDR2: SGHTA, FQGNSA. The CDR3 contains 19 residues. CDR3 loop: CASSLGLLAGGSNTDTQYF. The DNA for the CDR3 is TGTGCCAGCAGCTTAGGGCTTCTAGCGGGTGGTTCAAACACAGATACGCAGTATTTT.

The chain couples TRBV11-3 to TRBJ2-1, with a weak D call TRBD1 (6 bases). Between the trimmed V and J ends, which lost 5 bases and 0 bases, there was a span of 14 bases. Germline V CDR1 and CDR2: SGHNT, YENEEA. This CDR3 comprises 16 residues. The CDR3 DNA reads TGTGCCAGCAGCCCGACAGGATACACCTCCTACAATGAGCAGTTCTTC. Translated, it gives CASSPTGYTSYNEQFF.

This chain uses TRBV6-5 with TRBJ2-7; TRBD1 matches 10 bases. Germline-derived CDR1 and CDR2 are MNHEY and SVGAGI. V trimming: 2 bases; J trimming: 2 bases; junction bases outside the gene matches: 3. This CDR3 is built from 15 residues. The CDR3 loop is CASSYDGTGAYEQYF. CDR3 DNA: TGTGCCAGCAGTTACGATGGGACAGGGGCCTACGAGCAGTACTTC.

The table lists this clone with a count of one. V usage is TRBV5-1 and J usage is TRBJ2-5, with 8 bases identical to TRBD2. Germline V lookup: CDR1 SGHRS, CDR2 YFSETQ. CDR3 length: 13 amino acids. With V trimmed by 4 bases and J by 2 bases, 1 base remained unmatched. The CDR3 protein is CASSPSGQETQYF. The CDR3 coding sequence is TGCGCCAGCAGCCCTAGCGGGCAAGAGACCCAGTACTTC.

Remarks on this clone: Additional DNA sequences in this sample encode the identical CDR3. V and J are TRBV28 and TRBJ2-7; D remains unclear. The CDR3 length is 11 residues. V lost 3 bases, J lost 3 bases, and 3 bases lay in between. Germline CDR1 is MDHEN and CDR2 is SYDVKM. CDR3 bases: TGTGCCAGCAGTTTGGGCTACGAGCAGTACTTC. Translation gives CASSLGYEQYF.

V usage is TRBV7-8 and J usage is TRBJ1-5, with D hard to call. The CDR3 spans 16 residues. V lost 5 bases to trimming and J lost 2 bases, with 16 bases between them. CDR1 is SGHVS and CDR2 is FQNEAQ in the germline V gene. The CDR3 loop is CASSIMTVIGNQPQHF. CDR3 in DNA: TGTGCCAGCAGCATAATGACGGTGATTGGCAATCAGCCCCAGCATTTT.

The chain combines TRBV14 with TRBJ2-7; D is unclear. There are 12 residues in the CDR3. CDR1 and CDR2 (germline): SGHDN, FVKESK. The germline V and J ends were trimmed by 3 bases and 3 bases, with 6 bases remaining between them. The chain's CDR3 is CASSQGNYEQYF. The CDR3 DNA reads as TGTGCCAGCAGCCAGGGGAACTACGAGCAGTACTTC.

The chain recombines TRBV6-5 with TRBJ1-4; D might be TRBD1 (5 bases). The CDR3 runs 14 residues. V dropped 2 bases and J dropped 8 bases, with 12 bases sitting between them. Germline V gene lookup returns CDR1 MNHEY and CDR2 SVGAGI. CDR3 loop: CASSYTGVDEKLFF. DNA for the CDR3: TGTGCCAGCAGTTACACGGGGGTGGACGAAAAACTGTTTTTT.

The chain employs TRBV18 and TRBJ2-1; TRBD2 matches 8 bases. This CDR3 is 16 amino acids long. The V gene end was trimmed by 3 bases and the J gene end by 0 bases; junction bases not matched to a gene: 4. Germline V gene lookup returns CDR1 KGHSH and CDR2 LQKENI. CDR3 nucleotide sequence: TGTGCCAGCTCACCTGCGGGAGGAAGCTCCTACAATGAGCAGTTCTTC. It codes for CASSPAGGSSYNEQFF.